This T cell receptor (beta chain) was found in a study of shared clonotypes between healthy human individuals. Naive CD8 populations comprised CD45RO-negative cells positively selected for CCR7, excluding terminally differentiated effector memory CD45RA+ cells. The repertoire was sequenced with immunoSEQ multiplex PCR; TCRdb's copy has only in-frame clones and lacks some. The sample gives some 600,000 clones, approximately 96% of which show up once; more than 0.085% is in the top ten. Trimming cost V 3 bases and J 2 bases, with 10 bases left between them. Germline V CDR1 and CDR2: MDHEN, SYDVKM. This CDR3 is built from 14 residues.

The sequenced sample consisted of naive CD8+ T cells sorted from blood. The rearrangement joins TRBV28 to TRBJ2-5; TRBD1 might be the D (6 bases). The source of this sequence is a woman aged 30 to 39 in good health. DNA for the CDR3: TGTGCCAGCAGTTTTCCCGACAGGCAAGAGACCCAGTACTTC. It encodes CASSFPDRQETQYF.